The rows below give T cell receptor beta chains drawn from one sample of a study of cytomegalovirus exposure and HLA in healthy donors. Sequencing was performed with immunoSEQ multiplex PCR; in TCRdb, only in-frame clones are kept and a portion is missing. This sample yields about 140,000 clones, of which approximately 80% are seen a single time; 1.8% belongs to the top ten. Specimen: PBMCs. Receptor source: a man between 40 and 49 years old in good health and CMV-seronegative. CDR3s include the opening cysteine and the closing phenylalanine or tryptophan. A D gene is named only where the DNA matches it firmly. Not all rows give a size; the values are once, few, many and, for expanded clones, a class.

j_call: TRBJ1-1; v_call: TRBV6-1; d_call: NA; clone_size: NA; cdr3_nt: TGTGCCAGCGACCGGGATAACACTGAAGCTTTCTTT; cdr3_aa: CASDRDNTEAFF
j_call: TRBJ2-4; v_call: TRBV28; d_call: TRBD1; clone_size: once; cdr3_nt: TGTGCCAGCAGTTTGGGACAGGGGGATGAGATAGCCAAAAACAGTCAGTACTTC; cdr3_aa: CASSLGQGDEIAKNSQYF
j_call: TRBJ2-3; v_call: TRBV30; d_call: TRBD2; clone_size: NA; cdr3_nt: TGTGCCTGGAGTCTAACTAGCGGGAGCCCACCCACAGATACGCAGTATTTT; cdr3_aa: CAWSLTSGSPPTDTQYF
j_call: TRBJ1-4; v_call: TRBV21-1; d_call: NA; clone_size: few; cdr3_nt: TGTGCCAGCAGCAAAGTGGACAGGGGGCGCGAAAAACTGTTTTTT; cdr3_aa: CASSKVDRGREKLFF
j_call: TRBJ2-1; v_call: TRBV19; d_call: NA; clone_size: NA; cdr3_nt: TGTGCCAGTACCCACACCCCCGGGAGCTCCTACAATGAGCAGTTCTTC; cdr3_aa: CASTHTPGSSYNEQFF
j_call: TRBJ1-5; v_call: TRBV18; d_call: TRBD1; clone_size: NA; cdr3_nt: TGTGCCAGCTCAATAGGGCGGACAGGGACGGATCAGCCCCAGCATTTT; cdr3_aa: CASSIGRTGTDQPQHF
j_call: TRBJ1-2; v_call: TRBV6-5; d_call: TRBD1; clone_size: NA; cdr3_nt: TGTGCCAGCAGTTACGGGCCTGGGACAGGGTACGGCTACACCTTC; cdr3_aa: CASSYGPGTGYGYTF
j_call: TRBJ1-5; v_call: TRBV6-5; d_call: NA; clone_size: NA; cdr3_nt: TGTGCCAGCAGGCAGGGTGTGTGGCAGCCCCAGCATTTT; cdr3_aa: CASRQGVWQPQHF
j_call: TRBJ2-1; v_call: TRBV21-1; d_call: NA; clone_size: NA; cdr3_nt: TGTGCCAGCAGCAAAAGAGCAAACCACAATGAGCAGTTCTTC; cdr3_aa: CASSKRANHNEQFF
j_call: TRBJ2-7; v_call: TRBV28; d_call: NA; clone_size: NA; cdr3_nt: TGTGCCAGCAGTTTCAAACCCAGCTCCTACGAGCAGTACTTC; cdr3_aa: CASSFKPSSYEQYF
j_call: TRBJ2-7; v_call: TRBV4-3; d_call: TRBD1; clone_size: NA; cdr3_nt: TGCGCCAGCAGCCAAAACCTCAGGGGGCCATCCTACGAGCAGTACTTC; cdr3_aa: CASSQNLRGPSYEQYF
j_call: TRBJ2-7; v_call: TRBV30; d_call: TRBD1; clone_size: once; cdr3_nt: TGTGCCTGGAGTGGGGACAGGGGGCCCTACGAGCAGTACTTC; cdr3_aa: CAWSGDRGPYEQYF
j_call: TRBJ2-3; v_call: TRBV4-2; d_call: TRBD2; clone_size: few; cdr3_nt: TGTGCCAGCAGCCAGATCAGCGGGGGCCGGAGCCGGGATACGCAGTATTTT; cdr3_aa: CASSQISGGRSRDTQYF
j_call: TRBJ2-5; v_call: TRBV25-1; d_call: TRBD2; clone_size: once; cdr3_nt: TGTGCCACGGCTAAGATTAGCGGGCAAGAGACCCAGTACTTC; cdr3_aa: CATAKISGQETQYF
j_call: TRBJ2-6; v_call: TRBV6-6; d_call: NA; clone_size: NA; cdr3_nt: TGTGCCAGCAGTTACAGCTGGGCGCCCGGGGCCAACGTCCTGACTTTC; cdr3_aa: CASSYSWAPGANVLTF
j_call: TRBJ2-4; v_call: TRBV2; d_call: TRBD1; clone_size: NA; cdr3_nt: TGTGCCGCCGATAACAGGGGAATAGCCAAAAACAGTCAGTACTTC; cdr3_aa: CAADNRGIAKNSQYF
j_call: TRBJ2-7; v_call: TRBV29-1; d_call: NA; clone_size: NA; cdr3_nt: TGCAGCGCAGGGGGGCAGGGGAGCTACGAGCAGTACTTC; cdr3_aa: CSAGGQGSYEQYF
j_call: TRBJ2-3; v_call: TRBV11-2; d_call: TRBD1; clone_size: NA; cdr3_nt: TGTGCCAGCAGCTCAGTAGGGGACAGATACACAGATACGCAGTATTTT; cdr3_aa: CASSSVGDRYTDTQYF
j_call: TRBJ2-7; v_call: TRBV27; d_call: NA; clone_size: NA; cdr3_nt: TGTGCCAGCATGTCCGCTGGCAGGGGGGAATACGAGCAGTACTTC; cdr3_aa: CASMSAGRGEYEQYF
j_call: TRBJ2-7; v_call: TRBV7-2; d_call: NA; clone_size: NA; cdr3_nt: TGTGCCAGCAGTCAAACGGGGGTCGAGCAGTACTTC; cdr3_aa: CASSQTGVEQYF
j_call: TRBJ1-1; v_call: TRBV15; d_call: NA; clone_size: NA; cdr3_nt: TGTGCCACCAGCAGGGATAGACTCACTGAAGCTTTCTTT; cdr3_aa: CATSRDRLTEAFF
j_call: TRBJ1-5; v_call: TRBV2; d_call: TRBD1; clone_size: NA; cdr3_nt: TGTGCCAGCAGTGGTGTACAGGGGGCGAACAATCAGCCCCAGCATTTT; cdr3_aa: CASSGVQGANNQPQHF
j_call: TRBJ2-7; v_call: TRBV7-3; d_call: NA; clone_size: few; cdr3_nt: TGTGCCAGCAGCCAGACAGACAGACTAGGGTCGCTCTCGCCCGAGCAGTACTTC; cdr3_aa: CASSQTDRLGSLSPEQYF
j_call: TRBJ2-1; v_call: TRBV10-3; d_call: TRBD2; clone_size: NA; cdr3_nt: TGTGCCATCAGGGCGGGAGGAGACAATGAGCAGTTCTTC; cdr3_aa: CAIRAGGDNEQFF
j_call: TRBJ1-2; v_call: TRBV28; d_call: NA; clone_size: NA; cdr3_nt: TGTGCCAGCAGTTTTTCAGTTCTGGGCTACACCTTC; cdr3_aa: CASSFSVLGYTF